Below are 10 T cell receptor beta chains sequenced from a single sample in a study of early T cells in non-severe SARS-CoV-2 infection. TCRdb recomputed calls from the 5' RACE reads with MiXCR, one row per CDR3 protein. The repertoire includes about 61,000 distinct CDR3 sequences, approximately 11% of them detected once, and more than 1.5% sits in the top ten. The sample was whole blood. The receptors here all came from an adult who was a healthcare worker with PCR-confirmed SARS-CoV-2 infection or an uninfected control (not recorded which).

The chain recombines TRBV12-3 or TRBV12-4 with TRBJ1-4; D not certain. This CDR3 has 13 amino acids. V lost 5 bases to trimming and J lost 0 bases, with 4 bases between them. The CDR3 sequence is CASSLATNEKLFF. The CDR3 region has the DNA TGTGCCAGCAGTCTGGCAACTAATGAAAAACTGTTTTTT.

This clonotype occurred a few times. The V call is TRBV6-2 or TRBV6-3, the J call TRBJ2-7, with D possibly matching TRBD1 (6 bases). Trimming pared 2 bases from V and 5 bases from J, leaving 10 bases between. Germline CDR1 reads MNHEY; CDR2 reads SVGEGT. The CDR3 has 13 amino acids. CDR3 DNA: TGTGCCAGCAGTTACGGACAGAGAAACGAGCAGTACTTC. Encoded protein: CASSYGQRNEQYF.

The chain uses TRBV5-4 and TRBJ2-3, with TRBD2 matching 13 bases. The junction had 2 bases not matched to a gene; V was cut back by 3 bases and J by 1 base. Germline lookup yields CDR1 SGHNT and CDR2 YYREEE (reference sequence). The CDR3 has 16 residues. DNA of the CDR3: TGTGCCAGCAGCTCAGGACTAGCGGGAGGCACAGATACGCAGTATTTT. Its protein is CASSSGLAGGTDTQYF.

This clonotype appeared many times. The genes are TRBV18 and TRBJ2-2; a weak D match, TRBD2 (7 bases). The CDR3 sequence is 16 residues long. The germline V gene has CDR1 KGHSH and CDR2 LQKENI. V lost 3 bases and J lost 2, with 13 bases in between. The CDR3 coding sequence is TGTGCCAGCTCACCCCGCGGGGGCCTCAACACCGGGGAGCTGTTTTTT. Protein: CASSPRGGLNTGELFF.

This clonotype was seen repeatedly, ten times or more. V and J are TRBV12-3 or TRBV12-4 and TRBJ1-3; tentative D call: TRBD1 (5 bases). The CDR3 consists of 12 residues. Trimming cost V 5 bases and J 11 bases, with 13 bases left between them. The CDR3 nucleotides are TGTGCCAGCAGTCTCAGACAGTTCCCCATATATTTT. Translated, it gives CASSLRQFPIYF.

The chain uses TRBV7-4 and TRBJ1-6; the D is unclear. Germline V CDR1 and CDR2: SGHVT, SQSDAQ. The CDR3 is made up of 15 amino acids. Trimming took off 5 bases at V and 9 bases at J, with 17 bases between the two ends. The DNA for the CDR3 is TGTGCCAGCAGCCCTATCCGGGGTGTGGCTTCACCCCTCCACTTT. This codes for CASSPIRGVASPLHF.

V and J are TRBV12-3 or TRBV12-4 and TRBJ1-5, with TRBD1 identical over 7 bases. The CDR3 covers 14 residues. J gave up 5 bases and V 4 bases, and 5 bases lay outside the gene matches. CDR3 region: CASSSQGKYQPQHF. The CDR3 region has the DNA TGTGCCAGCAGTTCACAGGGGAAGTATCAGCCCCAGCATTTT.

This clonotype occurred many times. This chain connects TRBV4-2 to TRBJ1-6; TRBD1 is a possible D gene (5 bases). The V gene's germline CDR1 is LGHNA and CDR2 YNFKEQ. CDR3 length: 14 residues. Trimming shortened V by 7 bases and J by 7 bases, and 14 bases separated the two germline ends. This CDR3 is CASKRDGQNSPLHF. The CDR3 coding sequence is TGTGCCAGCAAAAGGGACGGTCAGAATTCACCCCTCCACTTT.

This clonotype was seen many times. This chain's CDR3 is CASSYRLKDAREKLFF. The DNA for the CDR3 is TGTGCCAGCAGTTACCGGTTGAAGGACGCTCGCGAAAAACTGTTTTTT. The chain combines TRBV6-6 with TRBJ1-4; no clear D gene. Between the trimmed V and J ends, which lost 2 bases and 8 bases, there was a span of 18 bases. This CDR3 spans 16 amino acids. The germline CDR1 and CDR2 sequences are MNHNY and SVGAGI (reference sequence).

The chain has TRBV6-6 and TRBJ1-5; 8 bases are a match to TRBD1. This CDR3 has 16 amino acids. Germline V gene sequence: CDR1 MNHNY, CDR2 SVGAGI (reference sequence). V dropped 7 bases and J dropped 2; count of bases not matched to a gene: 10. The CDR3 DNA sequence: TGTGCCAGCACCCTAGGACAGGGAGCAGGCAATCAGCCCCAGCATTTT. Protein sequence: CASTLGQGAGNQPQHF.